A selection of T cell receptor beta chains follows, all from one sample in a study of blood T cell repertoires in COVID-19. The repertoire was sequenced with immunoSEQ multiplex PCR; TCRdb's copy has only in-frame clones and lacks some. The sample includes 140,000 to 150,000 clones, 60% to 80% of them seen just once. The source material was peripheral blood. Receptors were obtained from a man aged 50-59 years with active or convalescent COVID-19. Each CDR3 is given with its conserved first and last residue. The order of the fields is clone size, D gene, V gene, J gene, CDR3 length, CDR3 protein, CDR3 DNA. A D gene is named only where the DNA matches it firmly. Expanded clones get a size class; other rows say once, few or many, or leave the size out.

size: NA
D: TRBD1
V: TRBV27
J: TRBJ1-4
length: 14
CDR3: CASSLEGRGEKLFF
DNA: TGTGCCAGCAGTTTAGAGGGCAGGGGGGAAAAACTGTTTTTT

size: NA
D: NA
V: TRBV11-2
J: TRBJ1-1
length: 12
CDR3: CASSLTPSGAFF
DNA: TGTGCCAGCAGCTTAACCCCGTCGGGAGCTTTCTTT

size: NA
D: TRBD1
V: TRBV23-1
J: TRBJ2-1
length: 17
CDR3: CASSHSGQGASYNEQFF
DNA: TGCGCCAGCAGTCATTCCGGACAGGGGGCTTCCTACAATGAGCAGTTCTTC

size: NA
D: TRBD1
V: TRBV29-1
J: TRBJ2-5
length: 17
CDR3: CSVDETVFGTGEEAQYF
DNA: TGCAGCGTTGACGAAACCGTTTTTGGGACAGGGGAAGAGGCCCAGTACTTC

size: NA
D: TRBD2
V: TRBV11-2
J: TRBJ2-1
length: 17
CDR3: CASSPDPGLAGTNEQFF
DNA: TGTGCCAGCAGCCCAGACCCGGGACTAGCGGGAACCAATGAGCAGTTCTTC

size: NA
D: TRBD1
V: TRBV28
J: TRBJ1-3
length: 17
CDR3: CASSYRGPFFGGNTIYF
DNA: TGTGCCAGCAGCTACAGGGGGCCTTTTTTTGGAGGAAACACCATATATTTT

size: NA
D: TRBD1
V: TRBV5-1
J: TRBJ1-4
length: 16
CDR3: CASSFLQGAPNEKLFF
DNA: TGCGCCAGCAGCTTTCTACAGGGGGCGCCTAATGAAAAACTGTTTTTT

size: NA
D: NA
V: TRBV11-2
J: TRBJ2-3
length: 13
CDR3: CASTDRLTDTQYF
DNA: TGTGCCAGCACAGACAGGCTCACAGATACGCAGTATTTT

size: NA
D: TRBD2
V: TRBV7-3
J: TRBJ2-5
length: 15
CDR3: CASSLGETSGETQYF
DNA: TGTGCCAGCAGCTTAGGGGAGACTAGCGGGGAGACTCAGTACTTC

size: NA
D: NA
V: TRBV28
J: TRBJ2-5
length: 20
CDR3: CASSSVAGATLNSLQETQYF
DNA: TGTGCCAGCAGTTCAGTTGCGGGGGCGACTCTCAATTCTTTGCAAGAGACCCAGTACTTC

size: NA
D: NA
V: TRBV10-2
J: TRBJ1-1
length: 15
CDR3: CASSESLGSKPEAFF
DNA: TGCGCCAGCAGTGAGTCACTGGGGAGTAAGCCTGAAGCTTTCTTT

size: NA
D: NA
V: TRBV6-5
J: TRBJ1-3
length: 15
CDR3: CASSYNGLSGNTIYF
DNA: TGTGCCAGCAGTTACAATGGGCTCTCTGGAAACACCATATATTTT

size: NA
D: TRBD1
V: TRBV28
J: TRBJ2-6
length: 18
CDR3: CASRRLGTGIPGANVLTF
DNA: TGTGCCAGCAGACGACTCGGGACAGGGATCCCCGGGGCCAACGTCCTGACTTTC

size: NA
D: TRBD2
V: TRBV6-2/TRBV6-3
J: TRBJ2-1
length: 18
CDR3: CASSYTGLAGTLYNEQFF
DNA: TGTGCCAGCAGTTACACGGGACTAGCGGGAACACTTTACAATGAGCAGTTCTTC

size: NA
D: TRBD1
V: TRBV9
J: TRBJ2-7
length: 14
CDR3: CASSVDQGAYEQYF
DNA: TGTGCCAGCAGCGTGGATCAGGGGGCCTACGAGCAGTACTTC

size: NA
D: NA
V: TRBV27
J: TRBJ2-1
length: 16
CDR3: CASSPFPPVERNEQFF
DNA: TGTGCCAGCAGTCCTTTTCCGCCTGTTGAGAGGAATGAGCAGTTCTTC

size: NA
D: NA
V: TRBV4-1
J: TRBJ2-2
length: 13
CDR3: CASSQQRAGELFF
DNA: TGCGCCAGCAGCCAACAGAGGGCCGGGGAGCTGTTTTTT

size: NA
D: NA
V: TRBV21-1
J: TRBJ1-1
length: 16
CDR3: CASSKPQGHMDTEAFF
DNA: TGTGCCAGCAGCAAGCCCCAGGGACATATGGACACTGAAGCTTTCTTT

size: NA
D: TRBD1
V: TRBV30
J: TRBJ1-5
length: 13
CDR3: CAWSDRGDQPQHF
DNA: TGTGCCTGGAGTGACAGGGGGGATCAGCCCCAGCATTTT

size: few
D: TRBD2
V: TRBV2
J: TRBJ2-3
length: 16
CDR3: CASRRGTSGSLDTQYF
DNA: TGTGCCAGCAGACGCGGGACTAGCGGGAGTTTAGATACGCAGTATTTT

size: NA
D: NA
V: TRBV3-1/TRBV3-2
J: TRBJ2-2
length: 14
CDR3: CASSQGASGGELFF
DNA: TGTGCCAGCAGCCAAGGGGCCTCTGGTGGGGAGCTGTTTTTT

size: NA
D: TRBD2
V: TRBV15
J: TRBJ2-1
length: 16
CDR3: CATSRDLAGAYNEQFF
DNA: TGTGCCACCAGCAGAGATCTAGCGGGAGCGTACAATGAGCAGTTCTTC

size: once
D: NA
V: TRBV5-8
J: TRBJ2-6
length: 16
CDR3: CASNGGRVSGANVLTF
DNA: TGTGCCAGCAACGGCGGCAGAGTCTCTGGGGCCAACGTCCTGACTTTC

size: NA
D: TRBD2
V: TRBV9
J: TRBJ2-3
length: 18
CDR3: CASSPRLAGGPGTDTQYF
DNA: TGTGCCAGCAGCCCGCGACTAGCGGGAGGGCCGGGCACAGATACGCAGTATTTT

size: NA
D: NA
V: TRBV7-2
J: TRBJ1-1
length: 15
CDR3: CASSLVVGAYTEAFF
DNA: TGTGCCAGCAGCTTAGTAGTAGGGGCCTACACTGAAGCTTTCTTT

size: NA
D: NA
V: TRBV7-2
J: TRBJ2-3
length: 19
CDR3: CASSLVGTPLVYSTDTQYF
DNA: TGTGCCAGCAGCTTAGTTGGGACTCCCCTTGTCTATAGCACAGATACGCAGTATTTT

size: NA
D: TRBD2
V: TRBV5-4
J: TRBJ2-7
length: 16
CDR3: CASSFLSSGSPYEQYF
DNA: TGTGCCAGCAGCTTCCTCTCTAGCGGGAGCCCCTACGAGCAGTACTTC

size: NA
D: TRBD2
V: TRBV19
J: TRBJ2-1
length: 16
CDR3: CASSRLAGQAVNEQFF
DNA: TGTGCCAGTAGTAGACTAGCGGGCCAGGCGGTGAATGAGCAGTTCTTC

size: NA
D: NA
V: TRBV4-2
J: TRBJ2-3
length: 17
CDR3: CASSQDPDSISTDTQYF
DNA: TGTGCCAGCAGCCAAGATCCAGACAGTATAAGCACAGATACGCAGTATTTT

size: NA
D: NA
V: TRBV21-1
J: TRBJ2-7
length: 16
CDR3: CASSKGERVALYEQYF
DNA: TGTGCCAGCAGCAAGGGGGAGCGGGTAGCTCTCTACGAGCAGTACTTC

size: once
D: NA
V: TRBV7-9
J: TRBJ1-2
length: 13
CDR3: CASSAQGGYGYTF
DNA: TGTGCCAGCAGCGCACAGGGTGGCTATGGCTACACCTTC

size: NA
D: NA
V: TRBV20-1
J: TRBJ2-7
length: 11
CDR3: CSASSDSKQYF
DNA: TGCAGTGCTAGTTCCGACTCCAAGCAGTACTTC

size: once
D: NA
V: TRBV2
J: TRBJ1-1
length: 15
CDR3: CASSELWGESTEAFF
DNA: TGTGCCAGCAGTGAATTATGGGGGGAGAGCACTGAAGCTTTCTTT

size: few
D: NA
V: TRBV18
J: TRBJ2-7
length: 13
CDR3: CASSVRGKYEQYF
DNA: TGTGCCAGCTCGGTCCGCGGGAAATACGAGCAGTACTTC

size: once
D: TRBD2
V: TRBV28
J: TRBJ2-3
length: 16
CDR3: CASSLPSGSGRSTQYF
DNA: TGTGCCAGCAGTTTACCTAGCGGGAGTGGCCGGAGTACGCAGTATTTT

size: NA
D: NA
V: TRBV23-1
J: TRBJ1-1
length: 11
CDR3: CASSLLTEAFF
DNA: TGCGCCAGCAGCCTACTAACTGAAGCTTTCTTT

size: NA
D: TRBD1
V: TRBV7-9
J: TRBJ2-2
length: 15
CDR3: CASSLRDSYTGELFF
DNA: TGTGCCAGCAGCTTACGGGACAGCTACACCGGGGAGCTGTTTTTT

size: NA
D: TRBD1
V: TRBV15
J: TRBJ2-7
length: 18
CDR3: CATSREGLWDRERSEQYF
DNA: TGTGCCACCAGCAGGGAGGGCCTCTGGGACAGGGAGCGCTCCGAGCAGTACTTC

size: NA
D: TRBD1
V: TRBV15
J: TRBJ2-5
length: 15
CDR3: CATSGNRGRQETQYF
DNA: TGTGCCACCAGCGGGAACAGGGGGCGCCAAGAGACCCAGTACTTC

size: NA
D: NA
V: TRBV2
J: TRBJ1-1
length: 14
CDR3: CASREAPGTPEAFF
DNA: TGTGCCAGCAGGGAGGCCCCAGGTACCCCTGAAGCTTTCTTT

size: NA
D: NA
V: TRBV7-2
J: TRBJ2-4
length: 14
CDR3: CASSLGQSKNIQYF
DNA: TGTGCCAGCAGCTTAGGACAGAGCAAAAACATTCAGTACTTC

size: NA
D: NA
V: TRBV27
J: TRBJ2-7
length: 15
CDR3: CASSLDRQFTYEQYF
DNA: TGTGCCAGCAGTCTAGACCGACAGTTTACCTACGAGCAGTACTTC

size: NA
D: NA
V: TRBV5-1
J: TRBJ2-3
length: 17
CDR3: CASSLVAGARGTDTQYF
DNA: TGCGCCAGCAGCTTGGTGGCGGGGGCAAGAGGAACAGATACGCAGTATTTT

size: NA
D: NA
V: TRBV19
J: TRBJ2-2
length: 14
CDR3: CASSIDKNTGELFF
DNA: TGTGCCAGTAGTATAGATAAAAACACCGGGGAGCTGTTTTTT

size: NA
D: TRBD1
V: TRBV5-1
J: TRBJ1-4
length: 15
CDR3: CASSSTQGAGEKLFF
DNA: TGCGCCAGCAGCTCGACACAGGGGGCAGGTGAAAAACTGTTTTTT

size: NA
D: TRBD1
V: TRBV14
J: TRBJ2-2
length: 13
CDR3: CASSARTGSGLFF
DNA: TGTGCCAGCAGCGCCCGGACAGGGAGTGGGCTGTTTTTT

size: once
D: NA
V: TRBV15
J: TRBJ1-5
length: 14
CDR3: CATSRARTTQPQHF
DNA: TGTGCCACCAGCAGAGCCCGGACTACTCAGCCCCAGCATTTT

size: few
D: TRBD2
V: TRBV6-4
J: TRBJ2-1
length: 15
CDR3: CASSDSRTRSPEQFF
DNA: TGTGCCAGCAGTGACTCAAGGACTAGATCTCCTGAGCAGTTCTTC

size: few
D: NA
V: TRBV30
J: TRBJ2-2
length: 14
CDR3: CAWSVQQGTGELFF
DNA: TGTGCCTGGAGTGTACAGCAGGGTACCGGGGAGCTGTTTTTT

size: few
D: TRBD1
V: TRBV6-1
J: TRBJ1-2
length: 16
CDR3: CASSDPSTGANYGYTF
DNA: TGTGCCAGCAGTGACCCTTCCACAGGGGCCAATTATGGCTACACCTTC

size: NA
D: NA
V: TRBV9
J: TRBJ2-5
length: 13
CDR3: CASSPQPRETQYF
DNA: TGTGCCAGCAGCCCTCAACCCCGGGAGACCCAGTACTTC

size: NA
D: TRBD2
V: TRBV15
J: TRBJ2-5
length: 16
CDR3: CATSRVGTSVKETQYF
DNA: TGTGCCACCAGCAGAGTAGGGACTAGCGTCAAAGAGACCCAGTACTTC

size: NA
D: NA
V: TRBV9
J: TRBJ2-2
length: 15
CDR3: CASSVGLATTGELFF
DNA: TGTGCCAGCAGCGTAGGCCTAGCGACCACCGGGGAGCTGTTTTTT